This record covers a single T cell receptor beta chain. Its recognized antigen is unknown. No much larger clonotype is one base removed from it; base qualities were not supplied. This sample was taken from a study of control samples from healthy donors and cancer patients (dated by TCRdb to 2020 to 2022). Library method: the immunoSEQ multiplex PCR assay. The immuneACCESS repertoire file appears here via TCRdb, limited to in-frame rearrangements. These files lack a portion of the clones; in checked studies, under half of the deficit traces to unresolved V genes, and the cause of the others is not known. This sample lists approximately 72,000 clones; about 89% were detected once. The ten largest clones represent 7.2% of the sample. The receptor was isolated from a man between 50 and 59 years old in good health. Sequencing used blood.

This receptor has the CDR3 CASSQSSGRRDYYTEAFF. The bases read TGCGCCAGCAGTCAATCCAGTGGGAGGAGAGATTATTACACTGAAGCTTTCTTT. The receptor chain draws on TRBV23-1 and TRBJ1-1; the D gene assignment is ambiguous. TRBV23-1 belongs to the ORF category, with a function that is uncertain. V loses 0 bases of germline sequence and J loses 3 bases, and the interval between the two ends is 20 bases. The CDR3 numbers 18 residues from cysteine through phenylalanine. Only the CDR3 part of the read is kept: 54 bases, read in frame from the first base.